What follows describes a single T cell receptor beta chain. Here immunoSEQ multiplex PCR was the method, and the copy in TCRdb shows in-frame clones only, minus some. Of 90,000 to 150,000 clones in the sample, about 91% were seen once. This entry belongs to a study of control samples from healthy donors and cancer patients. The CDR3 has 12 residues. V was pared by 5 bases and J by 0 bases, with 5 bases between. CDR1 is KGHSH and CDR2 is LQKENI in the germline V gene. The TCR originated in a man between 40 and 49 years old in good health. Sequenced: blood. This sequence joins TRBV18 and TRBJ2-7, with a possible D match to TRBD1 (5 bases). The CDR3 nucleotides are TGTGCCAGCTCAGACAGCTCCTACGAGCAGTACTTC. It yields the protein CASSDSSYEQYF.